Below are 21 T cell receptor beta chains sequenced from a single sample in a study of OX40 agonist ivuxolimab in advanced cancers. Method: immunoSEQ multiplex PCR; TCRdb's copy keeps in-frame clones and lacks some. The sample gives 77,000 or so clones, more than 70% of which show up once; less than 0.8% is in the top ten. The specimen comprised CD4+ or CD8+ T cells sorted from blood, sampled in a trial of the OX40 agonist ivuxolimab. The receptors derive from an adult with an advanced solid tumor such as melanoma, head and neck, liver or kidney cancer.

This clone has just a few counts. The chain carries TRBV25-1 and TRBJ1-1, with D possibly TRBD1 on 5 matching bases. Germline loops: CDR1 MGHDK, CDR2 SYGVNS. The germline V and J ends were trimmed by 4 bases and 6 bases, with 12 bases remaining between them. CDR3 length equals 13 residues. CDR3 region: CASSGLGHSEAFF. In DNA, the CDR3 is TGTGCCAGCAGTGGACTAGGACATTCTGAAGCTTTCTTT.

The genes are TRBV27 and TRBJ1-2; D call uncertain. V gave up 5 bases and J gave up 1 base, with 20 bases separating them. In germline, CDR1 is MNHEY, CDR2 SMNVEV (reference sequence). The CDR3 loop spans 17 amino acids. The CDR3 DNA follows: TGTGCCAGCAGTGCCCGGGAGGGCTTTACCTTTAACTATGGCTACACCTTC. Protein sequence: CASSAREGFTFNYGYTF.

This chain joins TRBV7-9 and TRBJ1-4; D possibly corresponds to TRBD1 (6 bases). The germline V gene has CDR1 SEHNR and CDR2 FQNEAQ (reference sequence). The ends were cut back, 1 base at V and 4 bases at J, with 10 bases in the middle. The CDR3 is 15 residues long. The CDR3 DNA sequence: TGTGCCAGCAGCTTAGTTGCAGGGGTTAATGAAAAACTGTTTTTT. This translates into CASSLVAGVNEKLFF.

For the CDR3, the DNA is TGTGCCAGCAGTTTCCAGGGACTAGCGGGAGCGGAGCAGTTCTTC. It is translated as CASSFQGLAGAEQFF. This chain links TRBV27 with TRBJ2-1; 14 positions match TRBD2. CDR3 length: 15 amino acids. Trimming at V came to 3 bases and at J to 10 bases, leaving 5 bases not matched to a gene. Per the germline V gene, CDR1 is MNHEY and CDR2 is SMNVEV (reference sequence).

This clone has just a few counts. The V call is TRBV13, the J call TRBJ2-7, with D possibly matching TRBD1 (5 bases). Germline V gene lookup returns CDR1 PRHDT and CDR2 FYEKMQ (reference sequence). Trimming left V 0 bases short and J 12 bases short, with 15 bases between. The CDR3 spans 13 residues. CDR3 sequence: CASSLGGPAPTYF. The CDR3 DNA reads as TGTGCCAGCAGCTTAGGGGGGCCCGCCCCCACGTACTTC.

The chain combines TRBV29-1 with TRBJ1-2, with a tentative D call TRBD1 (5 bases). The CDR3 extends over 15 amino acids. CDR1 and CDR2 (germline): SQVTM, ANQGSEA. Trimming shortened V by 7 bases and J by 5 bases, and 23 bases separated the two germline ends. The CDR3 nucleotides read TGCAGCGCCGGAGGAGGACACGGAGTTCAATATGGCTACACCTTC. This sequence encodes CSAGGGHGVQYGYTF. Combining the CDR3 with reference TRBV29-1 and TRBJ1-2 gives the whole variable domain SAVISQKPSRDICQRGTSLTIQCQVDSQVTMMFWYRQQPGQSLTLIATANQGSEATYESGFVIDKFPISRPNLTFSTLTVSNMSPEDSSIYLCSAGGGHGVQYGYTFGSGTRLTVV.

This chain connects TRBV28 to TRBJ2-2, with D perhaps assigned TRBD1 or TRBD2 (5 bases each). Germline V gene lookup returns CDR1 MDHEN and CDR2 SYDVKM. V lost 2 bases and J lost 4, with 14 bases in between. The CDR3 is 16 amino acids. The DNA for the CDR3 is TGTGCCAGCAGTTTAAAGGGGAGAGGGGTCACCGGGGAGCTGTTTTTT. It yields the protein CASSLKGRGVTGELFF.

V gene TRBV19 combines with J gene TRBJ1-3, with D perhaps matching TRBD1 (6 bases). Trimming left V 6 bases short and J 1 base short, with 10 bases between. This CDR3 has 14 residues. Germline V gives CDR1 LNHDA, CDR2 SQIVND (reference sequence). Here the CDR3 DNA reads TGTGCCAGTAGCCACACAGGGTCTGGAAACACCATATATTTT. Amino acids: CASSHTGSGNTIYF.

The gene calls are TRBV5-1 and TRBJ1-1; 9 bases agree with TRBD1. There are 16 residues in the CDR3. Germline trimming cut 3 bases from V and 4 bases from J; bases unmatched to any gene: 10. The germline V gene encodes CDR1 SGHRS and CDR2 YFSETQ. The CDR3 region is CASSWEIGQGLTEAFF. The CDR3 bases are TGCGCCAGCAGCTGGGAGATAGGACAGGGGCTCACTGAAGCTTTCTTT.

This chain uses TRBV29-1 with TRBJ1-3, with D unresolved. The CDR3 is made up of 12 amino acids. Looked up from germline, CDR1 is SQVTM and CDR2 is ANQGSEA. The germline V and J ends were trimmed by 0 bases and 4 bases, with 4 bases remaining between them. The CDR3 nucleotides read TGCAGCGTTGAAGAATGGGGAAACACCATATATTTT. Translated: CSVEEWGNTIYF.

V gene TRBV30 combines with J gene TRBJ1-1, with D unclear. CDR3 length: 13 amino acids. The germline V gene has CDR1 GTSNPN and CDR2 SVGIG (reference sequence). V lost 0 bases, J lost 8 bases, and 13 bases lay in between. The DNA for the CDR3 is TGTGCCTGGAGTGTACGGGGTTCATCCGAAGCTTTCTTT. It yields the protein CAWSVRGSSEAFF.

The V and J genes are TRBV18 and TRBJ2-5; 8 bases agree with TRBD2. The germline CDR1 and CDR2 sequences are KGHSH and LQKENI. With 3 bases clipped from V and 5 bases from J, the junction kept 14 bases outside the gene matches. The CDR3 has 17 residues. CDR3 DNA: TGTGCCAGCTCACCTACCCGCGGGAGGACCCTCGGGGAGACCCAGTACTTC. Residues: CASSPTRGRTLGETQYF.

The V and J genes are TRBV10-3 and TRBJ2-4; 8 bases are shared with TRBD1. Germline values: CDR1 ENHRY, CDR2 SYGVKD. The trim removed 2 bases at V and 7 bases at J, leaving 4 bases unmatched. The CDR3 covers 14 residues. The CDR3 DNA sequence: TGTGCCATCAGTGAGACAGGGGGGAAGAACATTCAGTACTTC. Amino acid sequence: CAISETGGKNIQYF.

This chain connects TRBV6-6 to TRBJ2-5, with D possibly matching TRBD1 (6 bases). The CDR3 is 15 amino acids. The germline V and J ends were trimmed by 2 bases and 5 bases, with 15 bases remaining between them. The germline CDR1 and CDR2 sequences are MNHNY and SVGAGI (reference sequence). The DNA of the CDR3 is TGTGCCAGCAGTTACCCCACACAGGGCCGCGAGACCCAGTACTTC. Amino acid sequence: CASSYPTQGRETQYF.

The rearrangement uses TRBV7-8 and TRBJ1-4, with D unclear. Trimming removed 5 bases from V and 3 bases from J, with 10 bases in between. The CDR3 is made up of 14 amino acids. In germline, CDR1 is SGHVS, CDR2 FQNEAQ. The CDR3 DNA reads as TGTGCCAGCAGCGCGGCGGATCCTAATGAAAAACTGTTTTTT. Encoded protein: CASSAADPNEKLFF. Together with reference TRBV7-8 and TRBJ1-4, the CDR3 gives the full variable domain: GAGVSQSPRYKVAKRGQDVALRCDPISGHVSLFWYQQALGQGPEFLTYFQNEAQLDKSGLPSDRFFAERPEGSVSTLKIQRTQQEDSAVYLCASSAADPNEKLFFGSGTQLSVL.

CDR3 region: CASSIGGFNQPQHF. In DNA, the CDR3 is TGTGCCAGCAGCATAGGGGGTTTCAATCAGCCCCAGCATTTT. The chain links TRBV9 to TRBJ1-5, with a tentative D call TRBD1 (6 bases). Trimming removed 4 bases from V and 3 bases from J, with 11 bases in between. Germline CDR1 reads SGDLS; CDR2 reads YYNGEE. This CDR3 spans 14 amino acids.

V and J are TRBV29-1 and TRBJ1-1; 9 bases are shared with TRBD1. With 6 bases clipped from V and 1 base from J, the junction kept 6 bases outside the gene matches. This CDR3 is 14 amino acids long. Germline V gene sequence: CDR1 SQVTM, CDR2 ANQGSEA. This CDR3 reads CSVAVQGANTEAFF. The CDR3 bases are TGCAGCGTCGCCGTACAGGGGGCGAACACTGAAGCTTTCTTT.

This clone has more than one count but fewer than ten. This rearrangement joins TRBV9 to TRBJ2-1; D uncertain. The germline V and J ends were trimmed by 1 base and 5 bases, with 1 base remaining between them. Germline CDR1 is SGDLS and CDR2 is YYNGEE. The CDR3 contains 11 residues. CDR3 amino acids: CASSVNNEQFF. CDR3 DNA sequence: TGTGCCAGCAGCGTAAACAATGAGCAGTTCTTC.

J is TRBJ1-2 and V is TRBV30; TRBD1 might be the D (5 bases). The CDR3 contains 12 residues. CDR1 and CDR2 from the germline V gene are GTSNPN and SVGIG (reference sequence). Trimming removed 2 bases at V and 4 bases at J, with 8 bases between. CDR3 sequence (DNA): TGTGCCTGGAGTCAGCAGGGCTATGGCTACACCTTC. It is translated as CAWSQQGYGYTF.

The V and J genes are TRBV5-8 and TRBJ2-7, with D maybe TRBD1 (5 bases). Trimming stripped 2 bases from V and 4 bases from J, with 13 bases between. Germline V CDR1 and CDR2: SGHTS, YDEGEE. This CDR3 comprises 14 residues. The CDR3 loop reads CASSLWQGSYEQYF. As DNA, the CDR3 is TGTGCCAGCAGCTTATGGCAGGGTTCGTACGAGCAGTACTTC.

The rearrangement joins TRBV7-8 to TRBJ2-2; a possible D gene is TRBD2 (5 bases). From germline, CDR1 is SGHVS and CDR2 FQNEAQ. The V gene lost 5 bases and the J gene lost 2 bases, with 12 bases spanning the gap. There are 15 residues in the CDR3. CDR3 loop: CASSLQTGNTGELFF. The CDR3 DNA follows: TGTGCCAGCAGCCTCCAGACGGGAAACACCGGGGAGCTGTTTTTT.